This TCR beta chain stems from a study of PD-L1 blockade in urothelial cancer. Looking at the study overall: When patients started atezolizumab in the mid-2010s, it was given at 1,200 mg intravenously every 3 weeks. Blood was analyzed 3 weeks (second dose) and 6 weeks after treatment start. A median blood sample held approximately 140,000 T cells and tens of thousands of unique TCRs.

Notes on the study in general: For durable-benefit patients, tumor-associated blood clones expanded more at 3 weeks.

The junction had 7 bases not matched to a gene; V was cut back by 5 bases and J by 6 bases. CDR3 length equals 13 residues. The V gene's germline CDR1 is LGHNT and CDR2 FRNRAP. With regard to this clone: Antigen: not known.

Assay used: immunoSEQ multiplex PCR; TCRdb lists only in-frame clones, some missing. This sample yields roughly 42,000 clones, of which more than 80% are seen a single time; 7.3% belongs to the top ten. The time point denotes: peripheral blood 6 weeks after treatment start. This rearrangement joins TRBV12-5 to TRBJ2-7; 7 bases match TRBD1. The receptor was derived from a man between 70 and 80 years old with urothelial cancer. The starting material was PBMCs, obtained around atezolizumab (anti-PD-L1) treatment. CDR3 nucleotide sequence: TGTGCTAGTGGTCCCAACGACAGGGCCGAGCAGTACTTC. It codes for CASGPNDRAEQYF.